The following is a T cell receptor (beta chain) sequence with its context. Its antigen has not been determined. Per-nucleotide qualities are absent, and no much larger clonotype sits a single base away. This sample was included in a study of blood T cell repertoires in COVID-19 (TCRdb year 2020). Study-wide context: The collaborator samples originated in the United States, Italy and Spain and spanned the acute and convalescent phases of COVID-19. Deeply sampled blood TCRbeta repertoires from subjects exposed to, actively infected with, or recovered from COVID-19 were included in the dataset. The prospective study material was composed of cDNA or gDNA derived from T cells, B-cell-depleted T cells, or PBMCs. HLA class I and class II types, where available, came from metadata supplied by the sample provider rather than from assay-based typing. A freely available public database, intended as a resource for researchers studying the immune response to SARS-CoV-2, is where the repertoires were released. The samples were drawn from the first 160 participants of the ongoing ImmuneRACE study and from 1,200 or so subjects provided by 6 global collaborators. A de-identified subject ID, COVID-19 status, age in years and sex were almost always included in the sample metadata. Overall results and qualifications from the work: Clinical and demographic metadata were provided uncurated, with the amount varying by source and participant.

At one collaborating source in Seattle, patients were enrolled during active infection and were followed longitudinally through the course of disease. Whole blood was collected in K2EDTA tubes by collaborating institutions according to the institutions' own protocols. Collaborator samples were shipped for TCRbeta analysis as frozen whole blood, isolated PBMCs, or DNA extracted from either sample type. From the cysteine up to the phenylalanine, the CDR3 has a length of 13 residues. Only CDR3 DNA remains: 39 bases, in frame from the first base. V lost 6 bases and J lost 9 bases; the stretch between them is 15 bases long. CDR1 and CDR2 are read off the germline V gene (reference sequence) as SEHNR and FQNEAQ. TCRbeta CDR3 regions were amplified from genomic DNA using the immunoSEQ Assay, a bias-controlled multiplex PCR. On the authors' methods: Within the assay, amplification of reference gene primers was used to estimate how many nucleated cells each sample contained. To quantify the absolute abundance of each unique TCRbeta CDR3 rearrangement, sequence reads were collapsed and filtered. For each sample, productive Simpson clonality was calculated as the square root of Simpson's diversity index over productive rearrangements. TCRdb provides this immuneACCESS table in a form limited to in-frame rearrangements. Some clones are lacking; in checked studies, under half of them reflect an unresolved V gene, and why the rest are absent is not known. Clone size and the V and J calls come from that table; the DNA yielded D and trimming. The sample table lists some 120,000 clones, more than 90% of them with a count of one. Of the sample, 3.5% to 5% is held by the ten largest clones.

The sample consisted of peripheral blood. This TCR was sampled from a man aged 55 to 70 with COVID-19, enrolled during active disease. The receptor chain draws on TRBV7-9 and TRBJ1-5, with an unclear D gene assignment. The nucleotide sequence reads TGTGCCAGCAGACCAAGTGGAGAGGGGCCCCAGCATTTT. This gives the protein CASRPSGEGPQHF.